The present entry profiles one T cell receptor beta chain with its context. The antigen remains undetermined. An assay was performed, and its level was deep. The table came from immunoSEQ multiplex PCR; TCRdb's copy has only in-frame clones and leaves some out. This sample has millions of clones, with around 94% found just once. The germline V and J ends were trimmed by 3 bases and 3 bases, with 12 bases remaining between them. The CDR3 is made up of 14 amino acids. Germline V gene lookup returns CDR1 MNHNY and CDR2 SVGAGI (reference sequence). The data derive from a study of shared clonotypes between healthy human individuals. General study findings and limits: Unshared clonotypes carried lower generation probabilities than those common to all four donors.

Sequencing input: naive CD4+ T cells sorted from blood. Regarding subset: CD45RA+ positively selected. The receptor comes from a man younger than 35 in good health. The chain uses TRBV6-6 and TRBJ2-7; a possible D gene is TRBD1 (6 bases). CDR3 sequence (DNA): TGTGCCAGCAGTTATACAGGGCCGGGCTACGAGCAGTACTTC. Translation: CASSYTGPGYEQYF.